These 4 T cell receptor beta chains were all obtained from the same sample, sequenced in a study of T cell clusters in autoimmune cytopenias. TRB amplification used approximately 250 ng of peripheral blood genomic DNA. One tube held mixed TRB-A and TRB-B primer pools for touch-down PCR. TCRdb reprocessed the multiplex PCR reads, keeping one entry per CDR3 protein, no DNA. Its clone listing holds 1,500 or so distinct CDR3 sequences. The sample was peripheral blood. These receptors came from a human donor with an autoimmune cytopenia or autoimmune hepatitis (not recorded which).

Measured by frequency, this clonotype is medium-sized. CDR3 amino acids: CAISTTSGQGNPYGYTF. The gene calls are TRBV10-3 and TRBJ1-2; TCRdb reports TRBD1, a call that lacks DNA to check it against. This CDR3 region has 17 residues. The germline V gene encodes CDR1 ENHRY and CDR2 SYGVKD.

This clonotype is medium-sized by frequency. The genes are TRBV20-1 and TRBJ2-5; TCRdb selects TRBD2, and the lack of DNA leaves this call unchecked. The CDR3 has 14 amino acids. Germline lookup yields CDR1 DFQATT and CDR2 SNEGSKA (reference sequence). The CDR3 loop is CSGSGGGDLETQYF.

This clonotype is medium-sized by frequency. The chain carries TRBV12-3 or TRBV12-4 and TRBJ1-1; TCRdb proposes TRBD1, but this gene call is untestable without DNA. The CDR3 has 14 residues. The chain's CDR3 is CASSRGGAYTEAFF.

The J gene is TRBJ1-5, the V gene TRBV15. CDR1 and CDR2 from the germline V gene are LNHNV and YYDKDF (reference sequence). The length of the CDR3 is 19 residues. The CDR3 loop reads CATSRDRKGLPGGNQPQHF.